This T cell receptor (beta chain) was sequenced for a study of radiation and T cells in renal cell carcinoma. The V end lost 4 bases, the J end lost 5 bases, and 18 bases lay between the germline ends. This CDR3 is built from 16 residues. Germline V gives CDR1 LGHNA, CDR2 YNFKEQ. The method was immunoSEQ multiplex PCR; TCRdb's version includes in-frame clones alone and lacks a portion of them. The data hold 80,000 or so clones, with roughly nine tenths observed a single time. Time point: blood 4 weeks post-SBRT, at nephrectomy. Documented treatment: 15 Gy SBRT to primary tumor, nephrectomy 4 weeks later.

This sample comprised blood, obtained from a patient whose treatment included radiotherapy and nephrectomy. The V call is TRBV4-2, the J call TRBJ2-1, with D possibly being TRBD2 (7 bases). This receptor was taken from a woman in her seventies with renal cell carcinoma. CDR3 nucleotide sequence: TGTGCCAGCAGCCGGGGACACGGGGGGACTAACAATGAGCAGTTCTTC. Translated, it gives CASSRGHGGTNNEQFF.